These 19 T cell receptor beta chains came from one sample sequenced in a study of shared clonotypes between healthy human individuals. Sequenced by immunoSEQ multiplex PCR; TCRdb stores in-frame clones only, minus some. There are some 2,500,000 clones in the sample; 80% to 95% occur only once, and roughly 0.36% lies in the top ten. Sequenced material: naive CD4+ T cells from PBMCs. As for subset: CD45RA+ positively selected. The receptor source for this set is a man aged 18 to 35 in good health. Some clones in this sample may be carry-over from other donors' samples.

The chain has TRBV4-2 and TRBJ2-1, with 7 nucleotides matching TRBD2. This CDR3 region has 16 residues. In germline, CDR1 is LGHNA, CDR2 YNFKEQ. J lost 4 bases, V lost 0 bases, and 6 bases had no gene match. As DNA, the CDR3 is TGTGCCAGCAGCCAAGACGGGCTAGCGGAATACAATGAGCAGTTCTTC. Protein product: CASSQDGLAEYNEQFF.

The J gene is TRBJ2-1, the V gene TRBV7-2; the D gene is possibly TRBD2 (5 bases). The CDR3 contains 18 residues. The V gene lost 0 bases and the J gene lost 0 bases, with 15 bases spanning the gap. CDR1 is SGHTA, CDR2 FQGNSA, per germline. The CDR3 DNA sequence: TGTGCCAGCAGCTTAGCTCCTCCCGGGATTATCTCCTACAATGAGCAGTTCTTC. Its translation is CASSLAPPGIISYNEQFF. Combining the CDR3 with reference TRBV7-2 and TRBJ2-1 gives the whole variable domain GAGVSQSPSNKVTEKGKDVELRCDPISGHTALYWYRQSLGQGLEFLIYFQGNSAPDKSGLPSDRFSAERTGGSVSTLTIQRTQQEDSAVYLCASSLAPPGIISYNEQFFGPGTRLTVL.

This chain's CDR3 is CASNPSSGANVLTF. DNA of the CDR3: TGTGCCAGCAACCCGAGCTCTGGGGCCAACGTCCTGACTTTC. The chain links TRBV2 to TRBJ2-6; no firm D call. This CDR3 comprises 14 residues. V was shortened by 7 bases and J by 0 bases, with 7 bases between the two germline ends. In germline, CDR1 is SNHLY, CDR2 FYNNEI.

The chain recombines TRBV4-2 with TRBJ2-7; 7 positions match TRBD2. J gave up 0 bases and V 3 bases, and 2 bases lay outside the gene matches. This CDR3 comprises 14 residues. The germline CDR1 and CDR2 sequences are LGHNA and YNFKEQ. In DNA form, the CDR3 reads TGTGCCAGCAGCCAGGGGGAGGGCTCCTACGAGCAGTACTTC. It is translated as CASSQGEGSYEQYF.

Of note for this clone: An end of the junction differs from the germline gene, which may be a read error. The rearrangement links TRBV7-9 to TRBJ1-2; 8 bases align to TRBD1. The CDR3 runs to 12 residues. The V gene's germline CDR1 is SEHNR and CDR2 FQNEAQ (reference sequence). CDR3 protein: CASSSTTGASTF. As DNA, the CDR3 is TGTGCCAGCAGTTCAACGACAGGGGCATCTACTTTC.

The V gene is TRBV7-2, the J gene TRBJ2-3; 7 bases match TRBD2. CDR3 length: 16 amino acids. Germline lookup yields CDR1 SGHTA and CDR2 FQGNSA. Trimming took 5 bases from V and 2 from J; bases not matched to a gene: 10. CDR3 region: CASSDVAGGITDTQYF. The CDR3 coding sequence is TGTGCCAGCAGCGACGTAGCGGGCGGGATCACAGATACGCAGTATTTT. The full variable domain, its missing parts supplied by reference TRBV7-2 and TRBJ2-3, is GAGVSQSPSNKVTEKGKDVELRCDPISGHTALYWYRQSLGQGLEFLIYFQGNSAPDKSGLPSDRFSAERTGGSVSTLTIQRTQQEDSAVYLCASSDVAGGITDTQYFGPGTRLTVL.

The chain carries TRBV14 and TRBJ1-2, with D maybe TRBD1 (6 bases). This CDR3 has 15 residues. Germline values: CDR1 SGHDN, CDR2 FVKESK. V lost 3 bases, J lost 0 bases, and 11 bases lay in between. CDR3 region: CASSQADRANYGYTF. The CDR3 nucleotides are TGTGCCAGCAGCCAGGCGGACAGAGCTAACTATGGCTACACCTTC. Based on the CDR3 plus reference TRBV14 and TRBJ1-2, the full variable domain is EAGVTQFPSHSVIEKGQTVTLRCDPISGHDNLYWYRRVMGKEIKFLLHFVKESKQDESGMPNNRFLAERTGGTYSTLKVQPAELEDSGVYFCASSQADRANYGYTFGSGTRLTVV.

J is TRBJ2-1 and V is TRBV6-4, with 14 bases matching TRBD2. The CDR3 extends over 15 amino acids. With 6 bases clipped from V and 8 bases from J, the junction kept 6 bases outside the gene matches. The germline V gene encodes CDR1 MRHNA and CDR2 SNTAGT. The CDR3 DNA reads TGTGCCAGCAGACGGACTAGCGGGAGGCTACATGAGCAGTTCTTC. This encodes CASRRTSGRLHEQFF.

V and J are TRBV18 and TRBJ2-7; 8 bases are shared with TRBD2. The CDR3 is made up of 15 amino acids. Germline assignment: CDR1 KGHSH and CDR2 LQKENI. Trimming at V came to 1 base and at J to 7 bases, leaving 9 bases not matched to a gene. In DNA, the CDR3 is TGTGCCAGCTCACCACTTTCAGCGGGAGCAGGTGAGCAGTACTTC. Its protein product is CASSPLSAGAGEQYF.

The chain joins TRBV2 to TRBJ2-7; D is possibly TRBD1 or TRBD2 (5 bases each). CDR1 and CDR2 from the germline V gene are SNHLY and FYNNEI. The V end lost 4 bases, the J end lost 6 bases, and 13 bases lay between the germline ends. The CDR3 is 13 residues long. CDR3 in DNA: TGTGCCAGCAGTGGGGACGGGGCCCCCGAGCAGTACTTC. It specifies CASSGDGAPEQYF.

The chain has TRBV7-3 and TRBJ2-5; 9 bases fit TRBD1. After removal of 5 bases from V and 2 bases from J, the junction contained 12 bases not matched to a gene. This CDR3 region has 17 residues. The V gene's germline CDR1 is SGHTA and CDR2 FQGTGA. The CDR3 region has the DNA TGTGCCAGCAGCCCCGGACAGGGGCGACGGGGGCAAGAGACCCAGTACTTC. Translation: CASSPGQGRRGQETQYF.

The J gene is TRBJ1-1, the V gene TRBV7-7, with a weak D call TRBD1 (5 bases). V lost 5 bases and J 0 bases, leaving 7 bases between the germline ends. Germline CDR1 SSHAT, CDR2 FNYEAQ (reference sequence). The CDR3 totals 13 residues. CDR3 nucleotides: TGTGCCAGCAGCCGGGACCTGAACACTGAAGCTTTCTTT. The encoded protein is CASSRDLNTEAFF.

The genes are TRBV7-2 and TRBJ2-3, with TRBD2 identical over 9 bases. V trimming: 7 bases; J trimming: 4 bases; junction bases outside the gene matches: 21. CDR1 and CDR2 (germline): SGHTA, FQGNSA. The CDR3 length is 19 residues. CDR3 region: CASTLIPLSGGGGPDTQYF. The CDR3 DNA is TGTGCCAGCACTCTCATACCCCTTAGCGGGGGAGGGGGCCCAGATACGCAGTATTTT.

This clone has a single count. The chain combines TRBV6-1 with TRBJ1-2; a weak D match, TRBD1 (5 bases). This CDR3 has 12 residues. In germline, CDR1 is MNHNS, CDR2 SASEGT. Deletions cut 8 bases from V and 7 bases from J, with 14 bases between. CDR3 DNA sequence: TGTGCCAGCGAGCCCGGGGCGGGTGGCTACACCTTC. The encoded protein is CASEPGAGGYTF.

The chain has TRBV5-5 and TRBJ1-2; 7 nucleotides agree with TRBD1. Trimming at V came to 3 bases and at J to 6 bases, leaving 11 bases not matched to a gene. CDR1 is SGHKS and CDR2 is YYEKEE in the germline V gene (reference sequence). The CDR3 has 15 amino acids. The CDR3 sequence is CASSYDRAGGNGYTF. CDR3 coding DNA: TGTGCCAGCAGCTACGATCGGGCAGGGGGGAATGGCTACACCTTC.

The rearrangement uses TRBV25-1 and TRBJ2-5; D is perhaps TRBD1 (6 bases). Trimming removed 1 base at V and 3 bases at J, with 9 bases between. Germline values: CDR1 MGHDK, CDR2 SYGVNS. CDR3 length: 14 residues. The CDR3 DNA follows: TGTGCCAGCAGTGAATGGGCAGGGGAAGAGACCCAGTACTTC. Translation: CASSEWAGEETQYF.

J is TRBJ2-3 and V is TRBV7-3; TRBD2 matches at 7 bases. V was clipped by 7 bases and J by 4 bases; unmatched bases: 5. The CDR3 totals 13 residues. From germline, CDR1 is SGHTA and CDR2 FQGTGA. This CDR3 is CASKVAGSDTQYF. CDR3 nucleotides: TGTGCCAGCAAGGTAGCGGGTTCAGATACGCAGTATTTT.

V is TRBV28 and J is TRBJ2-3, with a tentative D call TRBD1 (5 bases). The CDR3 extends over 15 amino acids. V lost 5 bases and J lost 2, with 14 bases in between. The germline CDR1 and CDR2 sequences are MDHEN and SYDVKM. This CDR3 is CASSPLGAATDTQYF. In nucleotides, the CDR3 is TGTGCCAGCAGTCCCCTAGGGGCCGCCACAGATACGCAGTATTTT. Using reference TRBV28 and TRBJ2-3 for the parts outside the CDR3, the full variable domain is DVKVTQSSRYLVKRTGEKVFLECVQDMDHENMFWYRQDPGLGLRLIYFSYDVKMKEKGDIPEGYSVSREKKERFSLILESASTNQTSMYLCASSPLGAATDTQYFGPGTRLTVL.

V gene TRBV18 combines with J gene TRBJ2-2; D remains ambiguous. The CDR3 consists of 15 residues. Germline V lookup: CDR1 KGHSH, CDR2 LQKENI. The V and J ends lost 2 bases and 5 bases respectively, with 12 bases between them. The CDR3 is CASSPSELRTGELFF. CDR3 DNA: TGTGCCAGCTCACCATCTGAGTTAAGGACCGGGGAGCTGTTTTTT.